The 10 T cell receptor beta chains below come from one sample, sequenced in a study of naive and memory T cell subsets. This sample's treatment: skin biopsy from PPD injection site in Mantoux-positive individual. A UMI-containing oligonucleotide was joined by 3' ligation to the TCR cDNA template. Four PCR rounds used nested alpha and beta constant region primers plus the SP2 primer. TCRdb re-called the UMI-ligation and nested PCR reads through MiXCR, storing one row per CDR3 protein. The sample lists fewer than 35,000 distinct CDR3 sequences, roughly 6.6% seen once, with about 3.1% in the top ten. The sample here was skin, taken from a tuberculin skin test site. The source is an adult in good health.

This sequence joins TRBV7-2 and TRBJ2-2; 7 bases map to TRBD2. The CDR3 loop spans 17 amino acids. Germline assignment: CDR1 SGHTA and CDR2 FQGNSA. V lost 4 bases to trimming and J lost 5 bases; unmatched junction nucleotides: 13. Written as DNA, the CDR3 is TGTGCCAGCAGCTCGGATCCCGGGACTAAGAAGACCGGGGAGCTGTTTTTT. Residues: CASSSDPGTKKTGELFF.

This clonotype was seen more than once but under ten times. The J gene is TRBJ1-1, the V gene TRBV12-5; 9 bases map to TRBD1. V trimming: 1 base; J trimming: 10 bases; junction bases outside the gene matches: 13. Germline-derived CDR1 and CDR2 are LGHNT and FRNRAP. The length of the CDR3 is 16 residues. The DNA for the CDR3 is TGTGCTAGTGGTTTGGATCTTACAGGGGGCGTAAATAGAGCTTTCTTT. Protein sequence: CASGLDLTGGVNRAFF.

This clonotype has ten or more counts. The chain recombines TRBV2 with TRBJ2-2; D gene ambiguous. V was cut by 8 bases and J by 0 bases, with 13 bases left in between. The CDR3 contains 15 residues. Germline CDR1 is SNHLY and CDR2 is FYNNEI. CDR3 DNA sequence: TGTGCCAGCTTGGCAGGAGCCACGAACACCGGGGAGCTGTTTTTT. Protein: CASLAGATNTGELFF. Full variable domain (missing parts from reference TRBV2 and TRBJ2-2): EPEVTQTPSHQVTQMGQEVILRCVPISNHLYFYWYRQILGQKVEFLVSFYNNEISEKSEIFDDQFSVERPDGSNFTLKIRSTKLEDSAMYFCASLAGATNTGELFFGEGSRLTVL.

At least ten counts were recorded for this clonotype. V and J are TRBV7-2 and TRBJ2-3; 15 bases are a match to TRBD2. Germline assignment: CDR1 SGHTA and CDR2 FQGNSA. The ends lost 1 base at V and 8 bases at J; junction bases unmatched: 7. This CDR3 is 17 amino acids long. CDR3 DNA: TGTGCCAGCAGCTTAGGGACTAGCGGGGGGGCAGTGGGTACGCAGTATTTT. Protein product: CASSLGTSGGAVGTQYF.

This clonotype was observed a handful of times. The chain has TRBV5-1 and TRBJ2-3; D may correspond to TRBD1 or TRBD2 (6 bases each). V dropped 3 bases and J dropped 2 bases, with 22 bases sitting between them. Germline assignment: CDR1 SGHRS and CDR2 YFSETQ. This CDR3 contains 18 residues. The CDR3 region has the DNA TGCGCCAGCAGCTCAGACCCCCCTAGCTGGGGGGCCACAGATACGCAGTATTTT. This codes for CASSSDPPSWGATDTQYF.

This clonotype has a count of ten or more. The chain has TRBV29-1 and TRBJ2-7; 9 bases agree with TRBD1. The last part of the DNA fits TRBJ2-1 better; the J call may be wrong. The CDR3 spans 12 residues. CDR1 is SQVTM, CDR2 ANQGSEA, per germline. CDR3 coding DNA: TGCAGCGTTGTCACAGGGGGCTGGGAGCAGTTCTTC. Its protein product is CSVVTGGWEQFF.

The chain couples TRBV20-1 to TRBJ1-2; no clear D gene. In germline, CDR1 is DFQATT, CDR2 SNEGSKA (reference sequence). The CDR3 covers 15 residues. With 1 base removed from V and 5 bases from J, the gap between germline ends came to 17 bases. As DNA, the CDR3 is TGCAGTGCTAGAGTGTCTGGGCAGAGTCCTTATGGCTACACCTTC. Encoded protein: CSARVSGQSPYGYTF.

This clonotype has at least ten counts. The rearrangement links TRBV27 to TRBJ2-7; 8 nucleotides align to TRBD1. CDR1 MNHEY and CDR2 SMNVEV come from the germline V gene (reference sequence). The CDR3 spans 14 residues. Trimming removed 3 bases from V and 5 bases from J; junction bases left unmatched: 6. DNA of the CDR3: TGTGCCAGCAGTTTTGGGACAGGTCTAAACGAGCAGTACTTC. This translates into CASSFGTGLNEQYF.

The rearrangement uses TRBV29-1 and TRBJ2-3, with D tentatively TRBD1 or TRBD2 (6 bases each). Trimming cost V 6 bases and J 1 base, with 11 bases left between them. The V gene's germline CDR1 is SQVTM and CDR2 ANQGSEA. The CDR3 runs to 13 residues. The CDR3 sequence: CSVGGVRTDTQYF. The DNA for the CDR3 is TGCAGCGTGGGGGGCGTTCGCACAGATACGCAGTATTTT.

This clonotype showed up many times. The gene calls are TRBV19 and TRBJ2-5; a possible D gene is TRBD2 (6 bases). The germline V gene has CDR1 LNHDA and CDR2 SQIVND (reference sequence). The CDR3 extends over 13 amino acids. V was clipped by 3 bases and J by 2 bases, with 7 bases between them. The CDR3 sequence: CASSISGQETQYF. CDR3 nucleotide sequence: TGTGCCAGTAGTATTAGCGGACAAGAGACCCAGTACTTC.